The 13 T cell receptor delta chains below come from one sample, sequenced in a study of gamma-delta chains in newborns, infants, children. TCRdb called clones from the reads again using CATT. The table shows roughly 14,000 delta-chain clones, with less than 9.5% occurring only once. Sequencing was performed on blood. Source of these receptors: a child who was a newborn, infant or young child, either healthy, febrile or measles-vaccinated (not recorded which).

Note on this clone: Other DNA variants within this sample encode the same CDR3. The chain joins TRDV2 to TRDJ3; 10 bases align to TRDD3. V gave up 1 base and J gave up 4 bases; unmatched junction bases: 18. This CDR3 has 22 residues. The V gene's germline CDR1 is GEAIGNYY and CDR2 EKD. This CDR3 reads CACDTGGYIVGQNSWDTRQMFF. The CDR3 DNA reads as TGTGCCTGTGACACTGGGGGATACATCGTGGGACAAAACTCTTGGGACACCCGACAGATGTTTTTC.

This chain uses TRDV2 with TRDJ3; 10 bases are a match to TRDD3. Germline CDR1 GEAIGNYY, CDR2 EKD. V dropped 3 bases and J dropped 0; count of bases not matched to a gene: 7. This CDR3 is built from 19 residues. CDR3 nucleotide sequence: TGTGCCTGTGACTCCGTACTGGGGGATGCCTCCTGGGACACCCGACAGATGTTTTTC. Protein product: CACDSVLGDASWDTRQMFF.

Sample share makes this clone medium-sized. The same CDR3 arises from other DNA sequences in this sample as well. The chain employs TRDV2 and TRDJ3, with TRDD3 identical over 12 bases. Germline V gene data show CDR1 as GEAIGNYY and CDR2 as EKD. J was trimmed by 0 bases and V by 3 bases; bases with no gene match: 5. The CDR3 is made up of 19 amino acids. CDR3 DNA sequence: TGTGCCTGTGACGTACTGGGGGATACTAGCTCCTGGGACACCCGACAGATGTTTTTC. It translates to CACDVLGDTSSWDTRQMFF.

On this clone itself: Mismatch with germline at one junction end may stem from a read error. The genes are TRDV2 and TRDJ3, with TRDD3 matching 8 bases. This CDR3 region has 18 residues. CDR1 GEAIGNYY and CDR2 EKD come from the germline V gene. CDR3 bases: TGTGCCTGTGACTACTGGGGGGCCAGCTCCTGGGACGCCCGACAGATGTTTTTC. Protein: CACDYWGASSWDARQMFF.

Only a few counts were recorded for this clone. This DNA's translation and the protein TCRdb lists, from a much larger clone, do not match at residue 3, likely due to a read error; the protein shown is translated from the DNA. CDR3 in DNA: TGTGCCCGTGACACCTGGGGGACATCCTCCTGGGACACCCGACAGATGTTTTTC. Translated, it gives CARDTWGTSSWDTRQMFF. The genes are TRDV2 and TRDJ3; TRDD3 agrees at 8 bases. The length of the CDR3 is 18 residues. The germline CDR1 and CDR2 sequences are GEAIGNYY and EKD.

This clone was seen only a few times. The CDR3 here is CACDTLAWGEAWDTRQMFF. DNA of the CDR3: TGTGCCTGTGACACCCTCGCCTGGGGGGAGGCCTGGGACACCCGACAGATGTTTTTC. The chain recombines TRDV2 with TRDJ3; 7 bases line up with TRDD3. V lost 0 bases to trimming and J lost 2 bases; unmatched junction nucleotides: 9. CDR3 length: 19 residues. Per the germline V gene, CDR1 is GEAIGNYY and CDR2 is EKD.

About this clone: This DNA's translation and the protein TCRdb lists, from a much larger clone, do not match at residue 8, likely due to a read error; the protein shown is translated from the DNA. The CDR3 coding sequence is TGTGCCTGTGACACTGGGGGACACGGCTCCTGGGACACCCGACAGATGTTTTTC. Translating it yields CACDTGGHGSWDTRQMFF. This chain uses TRDV2 with TRDJ3; TRDD3 matches 7 bases. V lost 1 base and J lost 0; bases outside the gene matches: 5. The CDR3 extends over 18 amino acids. In germline, CDR1 is GEAIGNYY, CDR2 EKD.

This clone was counted only a few times. The identical CDR3 is also encoded by other nucleotide sequences in the sample. This sequence joins TRDV2 and TRDJ3; TRDD3 matches at 9 bases. V trimming: 2 bases; J trimming: 0 bases; junction bases outside the gene matches: 10. CDR1 and CDR2 (germline): GEAIGNYY, EKD. The CDR3 loop spans 20 amino acids. CDR3 loop: CACDKVLGDRSSWDTRQMFF. The CDR3, as DNA: TGTGCCTGTGACAAAGTACTGGGGGACCGTAGCTCCTGGGACACCCGACAGATGTTTTTC.

This clone was recorded a few times. Other DNA sequences in this specimen translate into the identical CDR3. This chain connects TRDV2 to TRDJ3, with D perhaps matching TRDD3 (6 bases). The CDR3 loop spans 18 amino acids. Germline lookup yields CDR1 GEAIGNYY and CDR2 EKD. V dropped 0 bases and J dropped 0 bases, with 11 bases sitting between them. The CDR3 DNA is TGTGCCTGTGACACCGTTGGGGGCGGCTCCTGGGACACCCGACAGATGTTTTTC. This encodes CACDTVGGGSWDTRQMFF.

As concerns this clone: This may come from a read error, since a much larger clone is one base off. V gene TRDV2 combines with J gene TRDJ2, with 11 bases fitting TRDD3. Germline CDR1 reads GEAIGNYY; CDR2 reads EKD. The CDR3 runs 16 residues. V lost 1 base, J lost 1 base, and 1 base stayed unmatched. The CDR3 nucleotides read TGTGCCTGTGACACACTGGGGGATATTTTGACAGCACAACTCTTCTTT. Translating gives CACDTLGDILTAQLFF.

The sample holds a few counts of this clone. TCRdb pairs this DNA with a much larger clone's protein that differs at residue 13, likely a read error; the protein shown was translated from the DNA. The chain couples TRDV2 to TRDJ3; 9 bases fit TRDD3. CDR3 length equals 18 residues. Germline V gene lookup returns CDR1 GEAIGNYY and CDR2 EKD. The CDR3 region is CACDTVLGDSWDIRQMFF. CDR3 in DNA: TGTGCCTGTGACACCGTACTGGGGGACTCCTGGGACATCCGACAGATGTTTTTC.

This clone was found a few times. There is a difference at residue 6 between the TCRdb protein and the DNA translation, so the protein given here was translated from the DNA. The V and J genes are TRDV2 and TRDJ3; 8 bases line up with TRDD3. This CDR3 is built from 19 residues. The germline V gene has CDR1 GEAIGNYY and CDR2 EKD. V gave up 3 bases and J gave up 0 bases; unmatched junction bases: 9. The CDR3: CACDPVGGSFSWDTRQMFF. CDR3 nucleotide sequence: TGTGCCTGTGACCCCGTTGGGGGATCCTTCTCCTGGGACACCCGACAGATGTTTTTC.

This clone was counted only a few times. Germline and junction disagree at one end, which may indicate a read error. The chain has TRDV2 and TRDJ2, with D possibly TRDD3 on 6 matching bases. The CDR3 runs 15 residues. CDR1 is GEAIGNYY, CDR2 EKD, per germline. The CDR3 DNA reads TGTGCCTGTGACACCATGGGGGTATTGACAGCACAACCCTTCTTT. Translation: CACDTMGVLTAQPFF.